This TCR beta chain is from a study of cytomegalovirus exposure and HLA in healthy donors. Looking at the study overall: There were roughly 110 million unique TCR beta sequences, drawn from approximately 180 million T cells, in an earlier analysis. Broader study findings: Rare TCR sequences predominated, though certain public TCRs were found in many donors. In a later analysis, a missense DCLRE1C variant was linked to TCR beta V- and J-gene trimming.

With regard to this clone: Its matching antigen is unknown.

Researchers ran the PCR with 60 Vbeta and 13 Jbeta primers. Produced via immunoSEQ multiplex PCR; TCRdb's table is partial and in-frame only. The data contain about 100,000 clones, around 74% of them singletons. V gave up 5 bases and J gave up 7 bases, with 20 bases separating them. CDR3 length equals 16 residues. CDR1 MNHEY and CDR2 SMNVEV come from the germline V gene (reference sequence). The source of this sequence is a man aged 40-55 years in good health and CMV-seropositive. Sequencing input: PBMCs. V gene TRBV27 combines with J gene TRBJ1-4; D not resolved. CDR3 DNA sequence: TGTGCCAGCAGTCCAGCCCCCGGAGTATTTTTTGAAAAACTGTTTTTT. Its translation: CASSPAPGVFFEKLFF.